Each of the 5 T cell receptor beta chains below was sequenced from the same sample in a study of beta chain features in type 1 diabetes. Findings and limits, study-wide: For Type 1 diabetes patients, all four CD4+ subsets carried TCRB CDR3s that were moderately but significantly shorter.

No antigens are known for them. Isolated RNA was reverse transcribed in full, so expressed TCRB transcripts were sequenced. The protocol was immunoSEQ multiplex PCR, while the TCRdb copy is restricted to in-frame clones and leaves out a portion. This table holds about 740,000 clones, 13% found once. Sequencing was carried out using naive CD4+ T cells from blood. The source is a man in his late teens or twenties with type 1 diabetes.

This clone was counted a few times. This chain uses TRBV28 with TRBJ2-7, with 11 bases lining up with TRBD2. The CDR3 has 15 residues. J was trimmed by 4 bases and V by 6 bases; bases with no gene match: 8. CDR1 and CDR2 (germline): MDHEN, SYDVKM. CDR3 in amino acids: CASRDLAGGGYEQYF. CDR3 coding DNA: TGTGCCAGCAGGGACCTAGCGGGGGGTGGGTACGAGCAGTACTTC.

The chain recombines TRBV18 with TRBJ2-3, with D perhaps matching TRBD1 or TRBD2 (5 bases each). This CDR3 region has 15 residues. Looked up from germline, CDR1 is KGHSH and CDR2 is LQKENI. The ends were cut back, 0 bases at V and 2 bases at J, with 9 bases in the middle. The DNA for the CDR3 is TGTGCCAGCTCACCACCCGGGGACGACACAGATACGCAGTATTTT. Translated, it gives CASSPPGDDTDTQYF.

In DNA, the CDR3 is TGTGCCAGCGGGGGACAGGGGATTGGAAACACTGAAGCTTTCTTT. It yields the protein CASGGQGIGNTEAFF. The chain is built from TRBV2 and TRBJ1-1, with TRBD1 identical over 10 bases. From germline, CDR1 is SNHLY and CDR2 FYNNEI. CDR3 length: 15 residues. The V and J ends lost 8 bases and 2 bases, in that order; junction bases with no gene match: 8.

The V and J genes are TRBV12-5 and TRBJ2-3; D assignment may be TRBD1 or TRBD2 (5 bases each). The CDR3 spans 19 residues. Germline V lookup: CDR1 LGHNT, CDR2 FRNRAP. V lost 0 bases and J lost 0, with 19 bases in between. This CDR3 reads CASGLVPKDGARSTDTQYF. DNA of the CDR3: TGTGCTAGTGGTTTGGTACCGAAGGACGGGGCGCGGAGCACAGATACGCAGTATTTT.

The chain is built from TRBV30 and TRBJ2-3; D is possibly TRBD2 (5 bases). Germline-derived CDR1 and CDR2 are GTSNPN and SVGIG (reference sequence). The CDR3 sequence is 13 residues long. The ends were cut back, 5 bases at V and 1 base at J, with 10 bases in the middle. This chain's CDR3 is CAWDRAGTDTQYF. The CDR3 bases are TGTGCCTGGGATAGAGCGGGCACAGATACGCAGTATTTT.